In this sample, the clone carrying this TCR beta chain turned up many times. What it recognizes is unknown. This entry belongs to a study of T-cell reconstitution after alpha-beta-depleted transplantation in children. TCRbeta library construction was performed incorporating unique molecular identifiers. One entry per CDR3 protein, called by TCRdb with MiXCR from the PCR reads. The sample yields a few hundred thousand distinct CDR3 sequences, roughly a quarter seen once. The CDR3 has 13 residues. Trimming removed 2 bases from V and 10 bases from J, with 14 bases in between. General study findings and limits: Some patients owed their high day-60 TCRbeta diversity to surviving recipient T cells and thymic progenitors. One year post-transplant, T-cell counts and diversity were largely derived from T cells produced anew. Reportedly, alpha-beta T cells present about two months post-transplant originated from several hundred expanded clones of graft origin.

Sequenced material: PBMCs, mostly from graft donor cells, taken 360 days after TCRalphabeta/CD19-depleted stem cell transplant. This clonotype was sampled from a female patient aged 2 to 10 who had a stem cell transplant for congenital amegakaryocytic thrombocytopenia, so the T cells may come from the graft donor. The chain links TRBV12-3 or TRBV12-4 to TRBJ1-2, with unresolved D. For the CDR3, the DNA is TGTGCCAGCAGTTTATGGATCTCAGGACTCTACACCTTC. Translation gives CASSLWISGLYTF.